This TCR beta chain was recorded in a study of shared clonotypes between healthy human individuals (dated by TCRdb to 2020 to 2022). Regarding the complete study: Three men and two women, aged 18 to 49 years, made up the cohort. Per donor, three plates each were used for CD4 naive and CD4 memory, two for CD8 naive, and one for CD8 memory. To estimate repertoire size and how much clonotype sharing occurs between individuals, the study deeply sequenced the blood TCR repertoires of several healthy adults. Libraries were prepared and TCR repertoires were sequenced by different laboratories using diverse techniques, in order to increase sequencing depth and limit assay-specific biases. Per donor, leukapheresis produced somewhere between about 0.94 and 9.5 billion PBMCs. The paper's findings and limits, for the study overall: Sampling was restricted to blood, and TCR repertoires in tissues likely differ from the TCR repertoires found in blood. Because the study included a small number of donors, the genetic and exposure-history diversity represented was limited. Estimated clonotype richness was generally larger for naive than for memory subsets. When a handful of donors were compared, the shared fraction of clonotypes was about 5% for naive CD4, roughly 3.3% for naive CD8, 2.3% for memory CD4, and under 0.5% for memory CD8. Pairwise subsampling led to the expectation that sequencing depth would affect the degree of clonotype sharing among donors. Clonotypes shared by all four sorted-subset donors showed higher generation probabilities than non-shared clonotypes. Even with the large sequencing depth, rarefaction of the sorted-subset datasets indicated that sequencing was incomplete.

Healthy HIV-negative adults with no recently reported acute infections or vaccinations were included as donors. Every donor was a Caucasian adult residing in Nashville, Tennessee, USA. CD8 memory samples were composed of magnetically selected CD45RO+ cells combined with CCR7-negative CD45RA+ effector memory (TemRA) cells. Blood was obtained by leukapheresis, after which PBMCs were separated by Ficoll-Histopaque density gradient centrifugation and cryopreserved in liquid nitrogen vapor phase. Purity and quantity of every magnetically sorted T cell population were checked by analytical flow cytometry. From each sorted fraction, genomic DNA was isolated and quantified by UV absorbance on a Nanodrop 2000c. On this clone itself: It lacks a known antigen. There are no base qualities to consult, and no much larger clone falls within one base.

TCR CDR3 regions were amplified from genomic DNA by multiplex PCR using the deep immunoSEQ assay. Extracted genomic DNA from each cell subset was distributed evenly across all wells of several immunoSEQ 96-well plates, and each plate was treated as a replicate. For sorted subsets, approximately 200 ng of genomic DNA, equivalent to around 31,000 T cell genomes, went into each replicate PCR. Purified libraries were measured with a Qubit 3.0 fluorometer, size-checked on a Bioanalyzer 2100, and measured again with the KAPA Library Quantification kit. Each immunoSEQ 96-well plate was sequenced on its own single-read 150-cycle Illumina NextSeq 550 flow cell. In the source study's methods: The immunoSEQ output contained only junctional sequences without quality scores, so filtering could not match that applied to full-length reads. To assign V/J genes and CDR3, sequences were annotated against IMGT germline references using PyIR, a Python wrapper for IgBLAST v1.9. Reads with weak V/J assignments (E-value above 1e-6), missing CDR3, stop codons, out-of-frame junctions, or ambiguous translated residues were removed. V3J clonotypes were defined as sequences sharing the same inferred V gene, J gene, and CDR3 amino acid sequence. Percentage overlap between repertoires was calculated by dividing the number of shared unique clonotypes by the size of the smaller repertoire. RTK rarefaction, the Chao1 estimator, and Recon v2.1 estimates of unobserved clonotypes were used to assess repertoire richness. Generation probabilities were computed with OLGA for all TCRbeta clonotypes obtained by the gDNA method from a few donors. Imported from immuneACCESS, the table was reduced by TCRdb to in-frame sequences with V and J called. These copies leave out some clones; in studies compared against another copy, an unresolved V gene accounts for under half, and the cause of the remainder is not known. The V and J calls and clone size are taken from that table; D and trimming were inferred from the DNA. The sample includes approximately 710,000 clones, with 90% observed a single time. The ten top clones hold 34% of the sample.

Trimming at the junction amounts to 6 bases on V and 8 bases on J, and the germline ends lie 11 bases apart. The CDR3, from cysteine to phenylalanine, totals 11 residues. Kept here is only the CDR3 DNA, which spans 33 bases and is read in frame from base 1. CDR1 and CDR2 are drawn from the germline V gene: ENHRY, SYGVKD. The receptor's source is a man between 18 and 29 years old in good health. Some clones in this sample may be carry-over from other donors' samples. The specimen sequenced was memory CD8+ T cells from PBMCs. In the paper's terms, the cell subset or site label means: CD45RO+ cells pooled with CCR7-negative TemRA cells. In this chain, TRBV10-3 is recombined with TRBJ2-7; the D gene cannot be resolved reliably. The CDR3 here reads CAIRTLFKQYF. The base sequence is TGTGCCATCAGGACCCTATTCAAGCAGTACTTC.